These 23 T cell receptor beta chains originate from one sample sequenced in a study of blood T cell repertoires in COVID-19. Profiled with immunoSEQ multiplex PCR; TCRdb holds only in-frame clones, not every one. Counted here are 250,000 to 350,000 clones, roughly 90% occurring once; the ten biggest clones make up roughly 20%. Sequencing was done on a sample of PBMCs or T cells enriched from blood (not recorded which). The receptor set was obtained from a woman aged 25 to 39 who had recovered from COVID-19.

The chain joins TRBV19 to TRBJ2-2; 9 bases are shared with TRBD1. This CDR3 spans 15 amino acids. Germline V gene sequence: CDR1 LNHDA, CDR2 SQIVND (reference sequence). The J segment lost 3 bases and the V segment lost 6 bases, leaving 5 bases of the junction unmatched. The CDR3 spells CASRIRDRDTGELFF. DNA of the CDR3: TGTGCCAGTAGGATCCGGGACAGGGACACCGGGGAGCTGTTTTTT.

The rearrangement joins TRBV7-9 to TRBJ2-3; D is uncertain. The CDR3 sequence is 15 residues long. Trimming removed 2 bases from V and 4 bases from J, with 13 bases in between. Germline-derived CDR1 and CDR2 are SEHNR and FQNEAQ (reference sequence). The CDR3 nucleotides read TGTGCCAGCAGCTTAAAGCGTCGGGTGGCAGATACGCAGTATTTT. This sequence encodes CASSLKRRVADTQYF.

This chain connects TRBV6-2 or TRBV6-3 to TRBJ1-1; D unclear. V was pared by 3 bases and J by 5 bases, with 10 bases between. The CDR3 is made up of 13 amino acids. Germline assignment: CDR1 MNHEY and CDR2 SVGEGT. CDR3 coding DNA: TGTGCCAGCAGTTATGGAGATGGGACTGAAGCTTTCTTT. It translates to CASSYGDGTEAFF.

This clone was picked up one time. The genes are TRBV18 and TRBJ2-5; TRBD1 agrees at 7 bases. The CDR3 consists of 17 residues. The ends lost 4 bases at V and 4 bases at J; junction bases unmatched: 15. Germline-derived CDR1 and CDR2 are KGHSH and LQKENI. The DNA for the CDR3 is TGTGCCAGCTCACGAGGACAGGACATTTGGATCGGAGAGACCCAGTACTTC. This encodes CASSRGQDIWIGETQYF.

Note on this clone: Mismatch with germline at one junction end may stem from a read error. The gene calls are TRBV3-1 (or the pseudogene TRBV3-2) and TRBJ2-5; TRBD2 aligns across 8 bases. Looked up from germline, CDR1 is LGHDT and CDR2 is YNNKEL (reference sequence). The CDR3 contains 14 residues. CDR3 region: CASRQAGVVETQYF. In nucleotides, the CDR3 is TGTGCCAGCAGGCAAGCGGGGGTCGTAGAGACCCAGTACTTC.

This chain connects TRBV5-1 to TRBJ2-1; possibly TRBD2 for D (5 bases). The V and J ends lost 0 bases and 4 bases respectively, with 11 bases between them. The CDR3 is 15 amino acids. Germline assignment: CDR1 SGHRS and CDR2 YFSETQ. The DNA of the CDR3 is TGCGCCAGCAGCTTGGGGCGGACTGGGTACAATGAGCAGTTCTTC. Translated: CASSLGRTGYNEQFF.

This clone has just a few counts. The J gene is TRBJ2-7, the V gene TRBV7-8; 8 positions match TRBD1. V shed 5 bases, J shed 3 bases, and the junction held 6 bases outside the gene matches. The length of the CDR3 is 14 residues. Germline-derived CDR1 and CDR2 are SGHVS and FQNEAQ. The CDR3 region is CASSTNDRGYEQYF. DNA of the CDR3: TGTGCCAGCAGCACCAACGACAGGGGCTACGAGCAGTACTTC.

This clone was observed once. V usage is TRBV30 and J usage is TRBJ1-5; 10 bases align to TRBD1. Trimming removed 2 bases from V and 7 bases from J; junction bases left unmatched: 5. The CDR3 is 14 amino acids. From germline, CDR1 is GTSNPN and CDR2 SVGIG (reference sequence). The DNA of the CDR3 is TGTGCCTGGAGTCCCGGGACAGGGGTCCAGCCCCAGCATTTT. Residues: CAWSPGTGVQPQHF.

The rearrangement uses TRBV30 and TRBJ2-3; 8 positions match TRBD2. Germline V gene sequence: CDR1 GTSNPN, CDR2 SVGIG (reference sequence). The CDR3 is 18 residues long. Trimming removed 2 bases from V and 2 bases from J; junction bases left unmatched: 15. CDR3 residues: CAWSPPPWSGGSTDTQYF. The CDR3 coding sequence is TGTGCCTGGAGTCCCCCTCCATGGAGCGGGGGATCCACAGATACGCAGTATTTT.

The J gene is TRBJ2-1, the V gene TRBV5-4; D is perhaps TRBD1 (5 bases). Trimming cost V 0 bases and J 4 bases, with 11 bases left between them. The germline V gene has CDR1 SGHNT and CDR2 YYREEE (reference sequence). This CDR3 has 15 amino acids. The CDR3 DNA sequence: TGTGCCAGCAGCTTGGTACTGTCAGGGTACAATGAGCAGTTCTTC. Translation gives CASSLVLSGYNEQFF.

The V and J genes are TRBV2 and TRBJ1-5; the match to TRBD1 covers 7 bases. This CDR3 spans 15 amino acids. J lost 10 bases, V lost 5 bases, and 14 bases had no gene match. Per the germline V gene, CDR1 is SNHLY and CDR2 is FYNNEI. Here the CDR3 reads CASSNDRATLNPQHF. In nucleotides, the CDR3 is TGTGCCAGCAGTAATGACAGGGCGACGCTAAATCCCCAGCATTTT.

The chain employs TRBV6-5 and TRBJ1-4; 9 nucleotides agree with TRBD1. V was clipped by 2 bases and J by 6 bases; unmatched bases: 7. CDR1 is MNHEY, CDR2 SVGAGI, per germline. The CDR3 is 16 residues long. CDR3 nucleotide sequence: TGTGCCAGCAGTTACCCAGGACAGGGGAGAGATGAAAAACTGTTTTTT. Translation gives CASSYPGQGRDEKLFF.

The chain combines TRBV29-1 with TRBJ1-1; 7 nucleotides agree with TRBD1. This CDR3 comprises 13 residues. Germline-derived CDR1 and CDR2 are SQVTM and ANQGSEA. V trimming: 7 bases; J trimming: 1 base; junction bases outside the gene matches: 6. The CDR3 DNA reads as TGCAGCGCCAAGGGACAGCCGAACACTGAAGCTTTCTTT. Translating gives CSAKGQPNTEAFF. The full variable domain, completed using reference TRBV29-1 and TRBJ1-1, is SAVISQKPSRDICQRGTSLTIQCQVDSQVTMMFWYRQQPGQSLTLIATANQGSEATYESGFVIDKFPISRPNLTFSTLTVSNMSPEDSSIYLCSAKGQPNTEAFFGQGTRLTVV.

This rearrangement joins TRBV5-4 to TRBJ1-2, with 7 bases matching TRBD1. V gave up 5 bases and J gave up 8 bases; unmatched junction bases: 15. Germline lookup yields CDR1 SGHNT and CDR2 YYREEE (reference sequence). The CDR3 has 15 residues. The CDR3 DNA reads TGTGCCAGCAGTTCTATGCAACAGGGGAGATTAGGCTACACCTTC. This translates into CASSSMQQGRLGYTF.

The chain joins TRBV7-2 to TRBJ1-2; tentative D call: TRBD1 (6 bases). The V and J ends lost 6 bases and 2 bases respectively, with 16 bases between them. This CDR3 spans 15 amino acids. Germline V CDR1 and CDR2: SGHTA, FQGNSA. CDR3 DNA: TGTGCCAGCAGGGAGACACCGGGGGGCAACTATGGCTACACCTTC. It is translated as CASRETPGGNYGYTF. Looking up the rest from reference TRBV7-2 and TRBJ1-2 gives the full variable domain: GAGVSQSPSNKVTEKGKDVELRCDPISGHTALYWYRQSLGQGLEFLIYFQGNSAPDKSGLPSDRFSAERTGGSVSTLTIQRTQQEDSAVYLCASRETPGGNYGYTFGSGTRLTVV.

This clone was seen a single time. The chain recombines TRBV28 with TRBJ1-1; TRBD1 agrees at 11 bases. V shed 5 bases and J 10 bases; nucleotides not matched to a gene: 6. The CDR3 loop spans 13 amino acids. CDR1 and CDR2 (germline): MDHEN, SYDVKM. CDR3 loop: CASSGRDRGGAFF. In nucleotides, the CDR3 is TGTGCCAGCAGTGGCCGGGACAGGGGGGGAGCTTTCTTT.

The gene calls are TRBV27 and TRBJ2-7; the match to TRBD2 covers 8 bases. The length of the CDR3 is 14 residues. Trimming removed 2 bases from V and 2 bases from J; junction bases left unmatched: 2. Germline V gene data show CDR1 as MNHEY and CDR2 as SMNVEV (reference sequence). CDR3: CASSLAGRAYEQYF. In DNA form, the CDR3 reads TGTGCCAGCAGTTTAGCCGGGAGGGCCTACGAGCAGTACTTC.

In this sample, this clone turned up a few times. The chain recombines TRBV2 with TRBJ1-4; D is unclear. CDR1 and CDR2 from the germline V gene are SNHLY and FYNNEI. The CDR3 loop spans 15 amino acids. The V end lost 6 bases, the J end lost 0 bases, and 11 bases lay between the germline ends. CDR3 loop: CASRGGLATNEKLFF. DNA of the CDR3: TGTGCCAGCAGGGGAGGGCTTGCAACTAATGAAAAACTGTTTTTT.

DNA for the CDR3: TGTGCCAGCAGCCAAGGGACTGGTGGTTCCTACGAGCAGTACTTC. It encodes CASSQGTGGSYEQYF. V usage is TRBV14 and J usage is TRBJ2-7; D perhaps matches TRBD2 (5 bases). In germline, CDR1 is SGHDN, CDR2 FVKESK. This CDR3 region has 15 residues. V shed 1 base and J shed 1 base, with 11 bases lying between them.

The chain couples TRBV7-9 to TRBJ2-2, with D possibly TRBD1 on 6 matching bases. CDR1 and CDR2 (germline): SEHNR, FQNEAQ (reference sequence). Between the trimmed V and J ends, which lost 5 bases and 1 base, there was a span of 11 bases. The CDR3 has 15 amino acids. CDR3 coding DNA: TGTGCCAGCAGCCGCGACAGGATGAACACCGGGGAGCTGTTTTTT. Translation gives CASSRDRMNTGELFF.

This sequence joins TRBV7-9 and TRBJ2-7, with D perhaps matching TRBD1 (6 bases). Trimming cost V 2 bases and J 1 base, with 12 bases left between them. This CDR3 has 15 residues. Germline assignment: CDR1 SEHNR and CDR2 FQNEAQ (reference sequence). Here the CDR3 reads CASSLKGTYSYEQYF. Written as DNA, the CDR3 is TGTGCCAGCAGCTTAAAGGGGACATATTCCTACGAGCAGTACTTC.

This clone was observed a single time. This chain uses TRBV7-2 with TRBJ1-1; the D gene is possibly TRBD1 (5 bases). Per germline, CDR1 SGHTA and CDR2 FQGNSA. Trimming pared 5 bases from V and 5 bases from J, leaving 21 bases between. There are 16 residues in the CDR3. CDR3 region: CASSPLGGIGSTEAFF. Written as DNA, the CDR3 is TGTGCCAGCAGCCCGCTGGGGGGGATTGGAAGTACTGAAGCTTTCTTT.

The genes are TRBV5-4 and TRBJ1-2; the D is unclear. CDR1 and CDR2 from the germline V gene are SGHNT and YYREEE (reference sequence). V dropped 0 bases and J dropped 2 bases, with 11 bases sitting between them. CDR3 length equals 15 residues. The CDR3 region has the DNA TGTGCCAGCAGCTTGGGTCCAGGCTCAAACTATGGCTACACCTTC. Amino acids: CASSLGPGSNYGYTF.